This TCR beta chain emerged from a study of OX40 agonist ivuxolimab in advanced cancers. Background on the study: As their treatment, patients were administered ivuxolimab, an agonistic anti-OX40 (CD134) antibody.

This clone was observed a single time. Its antigen is still unknown. TCRdb's table, derived via immunoSEQ multiplex PCR, lists solely in-frame clones and lacks some. The sample contains 52,000 or so clones, around 78% of which appear only once. Germline values: CDR1 SGHRS, CDR2 YFSETQ. The CDR3 runs to 16 residues. V was trimmed by 0 bases and J by 7 bases, leaving 16 bases between them. Whole-study findings and limits: Blood T cells, both CD4+ and CD8+, expanded clonally by week 6 at 0.1 to 3.0 mg/kg.

The sequence came from an adult with an advanced solid tumor such as melanoma, head and neck, liver or kidney cancer. This chain connects TRBV5-1 to TRBJ2-2, with D possibly TRBD1 on 6 matching bases. This material consisted of CD4+ or CD8+ T cells sorted from blood, taken in a trial of the OX40 agonist ivuxolimab. The CDR3 is CASSLVWGLSGGELFF. The CDR3 DNA follows: TGCGCCAGCAGCTTGGTTTGGGGGCTGTCTGGCGGGGAGCTGTTTTTT.